The clone carrying this T cell receptor (beta chain) came up a few times. Its antigen is not identified. The sample contains more than one DNA sequence encoding this CDR3. Several immunoSEQ 96-well plates shared each subset's DNA, each plate a replicate. Profiling relied on immunoSEQ multiplex PCR, and the TCRdb table lists in-frame clones only, not all of them. The sample contains roughly 2.5 million clones, approximately 92% of which appear only once. Between the trimmed V and J ends, which lost 0 bases and 6 bases, there was a span of 0 bases. CDR1 and CDR2 (germline): MGHDK, SYGVNS. The CDR3 has 11 amino acids. This specimen comes from a study of shared clonotypes between healthy human individuals. Findings of the study overall: Clonotypes that were shared across a handful of donors made up roughly 5% of naive CD4 clonotypes. Estimated clonotype richness was generally higher in naive than memory subsets.

The material sequenced was naive CD4+ T cells sorted from blood. Subset reported: CD45RA+ positively selected. This receptor was taken from a man aged 18 to 29 in good health. The J gene is TRBJ2-1, the V gene TRBV25-1; D is undetermined. The CDR3 sequence is CASSEYNEQFF. In DNA, the CDR3 is TGTGCCAGCAGTGAATACAATGAGCAGTTCTTC.